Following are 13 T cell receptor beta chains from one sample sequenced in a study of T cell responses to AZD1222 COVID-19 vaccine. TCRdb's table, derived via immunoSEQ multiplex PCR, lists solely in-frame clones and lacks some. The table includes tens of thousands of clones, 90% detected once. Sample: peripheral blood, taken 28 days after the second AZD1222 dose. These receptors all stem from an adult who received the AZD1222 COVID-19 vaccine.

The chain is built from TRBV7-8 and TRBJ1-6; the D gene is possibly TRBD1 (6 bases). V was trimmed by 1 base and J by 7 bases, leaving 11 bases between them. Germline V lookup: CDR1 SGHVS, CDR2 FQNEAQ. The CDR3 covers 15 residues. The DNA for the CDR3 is TGTGCCAGCAGCTTAGTACAGGGTTGGAATTCACCCCTCCACTTT. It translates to CASSLVQGWNSPLHF.

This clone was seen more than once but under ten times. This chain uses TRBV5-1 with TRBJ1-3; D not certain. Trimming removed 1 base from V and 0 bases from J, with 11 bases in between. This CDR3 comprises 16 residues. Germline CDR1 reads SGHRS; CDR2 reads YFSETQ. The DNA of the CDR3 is TGCGCCAGCAGCTTGAACGGGTTTGGCTCTGGAAACACCATATATTTT. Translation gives CASSLNGFGSGNTIYF.

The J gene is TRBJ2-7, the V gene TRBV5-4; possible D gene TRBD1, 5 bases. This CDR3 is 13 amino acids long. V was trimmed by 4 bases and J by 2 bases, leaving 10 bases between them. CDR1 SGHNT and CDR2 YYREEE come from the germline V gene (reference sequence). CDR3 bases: TGTGCCAGCAGCACAGGATTAACCTACGAGCAGTACTTC. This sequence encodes CASSTGLTYEQYF. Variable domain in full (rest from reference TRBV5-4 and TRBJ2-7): ETGVTQSPTHLIKTRGQQVTLRCSSQSGHNTVSWYQQALGQGPQFIFQYYREEENGRGNFPPRFSGLQFPNYSSELNVNALELDDSALYLCASSTGLTYEQYFGPGTRLTVT.

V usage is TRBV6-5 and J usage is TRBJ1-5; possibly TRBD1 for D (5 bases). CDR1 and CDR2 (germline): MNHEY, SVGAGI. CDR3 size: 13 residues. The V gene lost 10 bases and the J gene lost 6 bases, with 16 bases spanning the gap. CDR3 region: CATRYPGTQPQHF. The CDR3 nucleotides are TGTGCCACCAGGTATCCAGGGACTCAGCCCCAGCATTTT.

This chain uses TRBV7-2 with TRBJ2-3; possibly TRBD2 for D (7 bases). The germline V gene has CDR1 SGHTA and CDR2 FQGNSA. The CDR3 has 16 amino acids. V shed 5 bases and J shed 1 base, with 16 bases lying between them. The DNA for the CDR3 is TGTGCCAGCAGCACCAGAGGGGGGGGACGCACAGATACGCAGTATTTT. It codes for CASSTRGGGRTDTQYF.

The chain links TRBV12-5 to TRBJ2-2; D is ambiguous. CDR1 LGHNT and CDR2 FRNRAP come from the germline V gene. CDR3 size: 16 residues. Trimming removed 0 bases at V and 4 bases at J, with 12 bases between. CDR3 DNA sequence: TGTGCTAGTGGTTTGGTGGTAGGGTCCCTCACCGGGGAGCTGTTTTTT. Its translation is CASGLVVGSLTGELFF.

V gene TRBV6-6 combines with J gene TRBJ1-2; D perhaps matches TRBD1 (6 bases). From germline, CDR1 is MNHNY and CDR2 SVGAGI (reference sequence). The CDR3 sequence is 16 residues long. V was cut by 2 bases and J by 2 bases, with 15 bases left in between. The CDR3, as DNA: TGTGCCAGCAGTTACCGTGAGGGGGGGCCCAACTATGGCTACACCTTC. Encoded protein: CASSYREGGPNYGYTF.

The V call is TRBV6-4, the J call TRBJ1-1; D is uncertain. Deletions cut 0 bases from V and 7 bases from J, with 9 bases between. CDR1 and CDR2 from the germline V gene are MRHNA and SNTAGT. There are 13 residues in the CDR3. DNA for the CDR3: TGTGCCAGCAGTGACTCCTTCAAGGGTGAAGCTTTCTTT. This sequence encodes CASSDSFKGEAFF.

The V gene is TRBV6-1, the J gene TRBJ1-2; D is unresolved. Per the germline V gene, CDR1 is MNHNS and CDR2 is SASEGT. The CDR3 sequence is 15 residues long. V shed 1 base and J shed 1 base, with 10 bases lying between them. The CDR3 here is CASSEVPAYNYGYTF. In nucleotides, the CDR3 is TGTGCCAGCAGTGAAGTCCCAGCCTATAACTATGGCTACACCTTC.

The CDR3 sequence: CASRKGGGSLYEQYF. The DNA of the CDR3 is TGTGCCAGCAGAAAGGGAGGGGGATCCTTATACGAGCAGTACTTC. This rearrangement joins TRBV5-4 to TRBJ2-7, with D possibly matching TRBD2 (7 bases). Looked up from germline, CDR1 is SGHNT and CDR2 is YYREEE (reference sequence). The CDR3 is 15 residues long. V was pared by 5 bases and J by 4 bases, with 19 bases between.

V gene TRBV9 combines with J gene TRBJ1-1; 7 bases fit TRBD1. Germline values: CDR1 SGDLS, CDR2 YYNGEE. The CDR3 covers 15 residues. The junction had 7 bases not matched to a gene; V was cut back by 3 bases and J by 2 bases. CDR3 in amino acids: CASSGLGQTNTEAFF. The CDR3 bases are TGTGCCAGCAGCGGACTGGGACAGACCAACACTGAAGCTTTCTTT.

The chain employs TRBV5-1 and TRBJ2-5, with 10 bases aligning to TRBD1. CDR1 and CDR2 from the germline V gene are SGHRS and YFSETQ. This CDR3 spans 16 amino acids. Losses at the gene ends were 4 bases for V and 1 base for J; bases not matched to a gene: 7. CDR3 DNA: TGCGCCAGCAGCACGACAGGGGGCCTTTCCCAAGAGACCCAGTACTTC. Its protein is CASSTTGGLSQETQYF.

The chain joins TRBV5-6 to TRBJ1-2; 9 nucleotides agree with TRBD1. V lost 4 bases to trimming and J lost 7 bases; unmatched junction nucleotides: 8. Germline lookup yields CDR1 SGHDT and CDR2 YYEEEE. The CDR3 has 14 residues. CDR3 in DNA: TGTGCCAGCAGCAAGGGGGACAGGGCGGCTGGCTACACCTTC. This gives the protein CASSKGDRAAGYTF.